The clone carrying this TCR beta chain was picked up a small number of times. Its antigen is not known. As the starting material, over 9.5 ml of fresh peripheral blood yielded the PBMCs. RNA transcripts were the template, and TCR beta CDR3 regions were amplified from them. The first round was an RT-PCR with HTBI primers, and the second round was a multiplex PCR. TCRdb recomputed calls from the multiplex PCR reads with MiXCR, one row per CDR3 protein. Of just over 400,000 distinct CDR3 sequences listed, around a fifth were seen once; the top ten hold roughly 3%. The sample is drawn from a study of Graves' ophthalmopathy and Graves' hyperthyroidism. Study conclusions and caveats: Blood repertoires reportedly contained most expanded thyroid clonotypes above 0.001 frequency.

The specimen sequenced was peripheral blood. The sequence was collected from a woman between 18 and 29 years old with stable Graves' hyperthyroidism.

The DNA of the CDR3 is TGTGCCAGCAGGCCCTGGGGCAAAAACATTCAGTACTTC. Residues: CASRPWGKNIQYF. The chain combines TRBV2 with TRBJ2-4; D is undetermined. Trimming took 6 bases from V and 3 from J, leaving 9 bases between them. CDR3 size: 13 residues. CDR1 is SNHLY, CDR2 FYNNEI, per germline.